This T cell receptor beta chain was identified in a study of blood T cell repertoires in COVID-19. Per the original methods: Reference gene primer amplification gave nucleated cell count estimates. The data were produced by immunoSEQ multiplex PCR, yet TCRdb's version contains in-frame clones alone and is incomplete. For V, J and clone size, that table is used; D and trimming come from the DNA. The repertoire has 200,000 to 250,000 clones, 70% to 90% of them found once; the top ten carry about 9.3%. Those enrolled, adults aged 18 to 89 years, came from around 25 US areas. Clinical history as reported by participants underpinned cohort assignment. The germline V gene has CDR1 LNHDA and CDR2 SQIVND (reference sequence). V gave up 3 bases and J gave up 4 bases; unmatched junction bases: 5. The CDR3 totals 15 residues.

The chain has TRBV19 and TRBJ1-2; 10 bases match TRBD1. The material sequenced was PBMCs or T cells enriched from blood (not recorded which). This sequence originates from a man aged 35 to 55 who had recovered from COVID-19. CDR3 residues: CASSITTGGGYGYTF. As DNA, the CDR3 is TGTGCCAGTAGTATTACGACAGGGGGCGGCTATGGCTACACCTTC.